This T cell receptor beta chain was found in a study of T cell repertoires in aging, cancer and after chemotherapy. Peripheral blood genomic DNA, not sorted cells or RNA, was the template. A mixed TRB-A/B primer pool amplified rearranged TRB by multiplex touch-down PCR. TCRdb re-called the multiplex PCR reads with MiXCR, one entry per CDR3 protein. Of roughly 2,000 distinct CDR3 sequences in the sample, approximately 25% were seen once. The V end lost 4 bases, the J end lost 1 base, and 8 bases lay between the germline ends. The germline gives CDR1 MDHEN, CDR2 SYDVKM. The CDR3 spans 14 residues. J is TRBJ1-5 and V is TRBV28; D is ambiguous. Material for sequencing was blood. This TCR was recovered from a human donor with a solid tumor. CDR3 DNA: TGTGCCAGCAGTTCCGGCGCAAGCAATCAGCCCCAGCATTTT. Its translation: CASSSGASNQPQHF.